This is a list of T cell receptor beta chains from one sample in a study of T cells in Graves' hyperthyroidism and ophthalmopathy. In TCRdb, the multiplex PCR reads were re-called with MiXCR into one record per CDR3 protein. This sample yields around 300,000 distinct CDR3 sequences, of which roughly 15% are seen a single time; around 8% belongs to the top ten. The sample comprised blood. The origin of the receptors is a woman between 35 and 50 years old with Graves' hyperthyroidism. CDR3s include the opening cysteine and the closing phenylalanine or tryptophan. Each record gives: V gene, CDR3 protein.

v_call: TRBV20-1
cdr3_aa: CSVTETAQETQYF

v_call: TRBV3-1
cdr3_aa: CASSQLGGRYEQYF

v_call: TRBV15
cdr3_aa: CATSRGLGRDTNYGYTF

v_call: TRBV27
cdr3_aa: CASRGRYNEQFF

v_call: TRBV6-1
cdr3_aa: CASSESLSGGKETQYF

v_call: TRBV20-1
cdr3_aa: CSASTLAGGPYNEQFF

v_call: TRBV6-1
cdr3_aa: CASRPDAQGGYGYTF

v_call: TRBV19
cdr3_aa: CASSIVGYPKETQYF

v_call: TRBV3-1
cdr3_aa: CASSQDLLAGGPTKNIQYF

v_call: TRBV7-8
cdr3_aa: CASLKRGKETQYF

v_call: TRBV19
cdr3_aa: CASSGGSGTDTQYF

v_call: TRBV30
cdr3_aa: CAWTSMRPGKSPLHF

v_call: TRBV19
cdr3_aa: CASSTPLGQRNYGYTF

v_call: TRBV7-8
cdr3_aa: CASSLSALAGMRNEQYF

v_call: TRBV11-1
cdr3_aa: CASSLRGGNNEQFF

v_call: TRBV2
cdr3_aa: CASSVFSVGGETQYF

v_call: TRBV12-3/TRBV12-4
cdr3_aa: CASRSLQGKEQFF

v_call: TRBV12-3/TRBV12-4
cdr3_aa: CASTRTGLGNTIYF

v_call: TRBV6-1
cdr3_aa: CATQMGGTGGEKLFF

v_call: TRBV12-5
cdr3_aa: CASGLDSPLSEQFF

v_call: TRBV5-5
cdr3_aa: CASSLLWDSNYGYTF

v_call: TRBV4-1
cdr3_aa: CASSQMPHGAVRRNEQFF

v_call: TRBV12-3/TRBV12-4
cdr3_aa: CASSWGFFSGANVLTF

v_call: TRBV19
cdr3_aa: CASTTGTASLNQPQHF

v_call: TRBV20-1
cdr3_aa: CSGRGTSGRGNEQFF

v_call: TRBV4-1
cdr3_aa: CASSQAGVVYNEQFF

v_call: TRBV28
cdr3_aa: CASSFRLSGELFF

v_call: TRBV6-6
cdr3_aa: CASSYRRGAWYEQYF

v_call: TRBV2
cdr3_aa: CASTRGLPGELFF

v_call: TRBV14
cdr3_aa: CASSQDLVVADTQYF